This entry lists 26 T cell receptor beta chains sequenced from one sample in a study of T cells in severe cutaneous drug reactions. TCR subtype-specific primers in iRepertoire multiplex PCR prepared libraries for bulk and single-cell sequencing. TCRdb derives one entry per CDR3 protein from the multiplex PCR reads, leaving out DNA. The table counts about 21,000 distinct CDR3 sequences; 7.5% lies in the top ten. The patients sequenced had a carbamazepine-induced Stevens-Johnson syndrome or toxic epidermal necrolysis reaction. The source material was PBMCs. Every receptor here comes from a human donor with toxic epidermal necrolysis, a severe cutaneous drug reaction.

The chain carries TRBV13 and TRBJ2-5; TCRdb picks TRBD1, but there is no DNA to check that call. The CDR3 is made up of 14 amino acids. Germline CDR1 reads PRHDT; CDR2 reads FYEKMQ (reference sequence). The CDR3 here is CASSAGQFQETQYF.

The chain has TRBV5-1 and TRBJ2-7; TCRdb indicates TRBD2, and absent DNA this call remains unverified. The CDR3 has 13 amino acids. Germline loops: CDR1 SGHRS, CDR2 YFSETQ. The chain's CDR3 is CASSLAGPLEQYF.

V is TRBV29-1 and J is TRBJ1-3. Germline CDR1 and CDR2: SQVTM and ANQGSEA. This CDR3 is built from 15 residues. CDR3 protein: CSVYTLGLSGNTIYF.

The rearrangement links TRBV7-9 to TRBJ1-2; as DNA is missing, the TRBD1 call by TCRdb cannot be tested. From germline, CDR1 is SEHNR and CDR2 FQNEAQ (reference sequence). The CDR3 is made up of 13 amino acids. CDR3 residues: CASSLQQGNGYTF.

The V and J genes are TRBV20-1 and TRBJ1-1. Germline V gene data show CDR1 as DFQATT and CDR2 as SNEGSKA (reference sequence). The CDR3 contains 15 residues. CDR3 protein: CSARELVDLDTEAFF.

The rearrangement uses TRBV29-1 and TRBJ2-7; TCRdb's D call of TRBD1 is untestable without DNA. CDR1 and CDR2 (germline): SQVTM, ANQGSEA. This CDR3 spans 11 amino acids. The CDR3 is CSVGAGYEQYF.

The V call is TRBV13, the J call TRBJ2-5; TCRdb outputs TRBD1, but without DNA this stays unchecked. The V gene's germline CDR1 is PRHDT and CDR2 FYEKMQ (reference sequence). This CDR3 is 16 amino acids long. CDR3 sequence: CASSPKAAPTQETQYF.

V gene TRBV19 combines with J gene TRBJ2-1; the TCRdb D gene call, TRBD2, has no DNA to confirm it. The germline CDR1 and CDR2 sequences are LNHDA and SQIVND (reference sequence). The CDR3 totals 16 residues. CDR3 region: CASSIVGGRGYNEQFF.

This chain connects TRBV28 to TRBJ2-5; the D gene TCRdb calls, TRBD1, cannot be checked with no DNA. The germline gives CDR1 MDHEN, CDR2 SYDVKM. This CDR3 contains 13 residues. The CDR3 reads CASRPGTEETQYF.

The chain recombines TRBV19 with TRBJ2-2; no DNA is available, so the TRBD2 call from TCRdb remains unchecked. The CDR3 is 14 residues long. CDR1 and CDR2 (germline): LNHDA, SQIVND (reference sequence). The CDR3 loop is CASSAGVGTGELFF.

Frequency places this clonotype as medium-sized. The gene calls are TRBV29-1 and TRBJ1-2; the TCRdb D gene call, TRBD1, has no DNA to confirm it. Germline CDR1 is SQVTM and CDR2 is ANQGSEA. CDR3 size: 13 residues. The chain's CDR3 is CSVPGQGSYGYTF.

The chain links TRBV25-1 to TRBJ2-7. Per the germline V gene, CDR1 is MGHDK and CDR2 is SYGVNS. The CDR3 extends over 14 amino acids. CDR3: CASSEPESRYEQYF.

The chain combines TRBV6-2 or TRBV6-3 with TRBJ2-2; TCRdb lists TRBD1, though no DNA is available to test this call. Germline V gene lookup returns CDR1 MNHEY and CDR2 SVGEGT. CDR3 length equals 16 residues. This CDR3 is CASSYVGRSNTGELFF.

The gene calls are TRBV5-5 and TRBJ2-1. This CDR3 is 12 amino acids long. Germline-derived CDR1 and CDR2 are SGHKS and YYEKEE (reference sequence). CDR3 protein: CASSQGYNEQFF.

V and J are TRBV20-1 and TRBJ2-1; without DNA, the TCRdb call of TRBD2 cannot be checked. Germline V CDR1 and CDR2: DFQATT, SNEGSKA (reference sequence). The CDR3 runs to 17 residues. CDR3 sequence reads: CSAVTPSGGALNNEQFF.

V is TRBV4-1 and J is TRBJ1-3; there is no DNA to check the TCRdb D call of TRBD1. The CDR3 has 18 amino acids. CDR1 is MGHRA and CDR2 is YSYEKL in the germline V gene. The CDR3: CASSQDPGGIRIGNTIYF.

The chain uses TRBV29-1 and TRBJ2-3; TCRdb gives TRBD1 as the D gene, but with no DNA this cannot be confirmed. Germline V gives CDR1 SQVTM, CDR2 ANQGSEA. The CDR3 is made up of 13 amino acids. The CDR3 loop reads CSVGSPSTDTQYF.

Considering frequency, this clonotype is medium-sized. The CDR3 region is CASSPGVLNTEAFF. The chain recombines TRBV18 with TRBJ1-1. There are 14 residues in the CDR3. Germline V lookup: CDR1 KGHSH, CDR2 LQKENI.

This CDR3 reads CASSLEGRGVVSYEQYF. V and J are TRBV7-6 and TRBJ2-7; TCRdb indicates TRBD1, and absent DNA this call remains unverified. Per the germline V gene, CDR1 is SGHVS and CDR2 is FNYEAQ. The CDR3 totals 17 residues.

This chain links TRBV19 with TRBJ2-7; TCRdb's D call of TRBD2 is untestable without DNA. CDR3 size: 13 residues. The germline gives CDR1 LNHDA, CDR2 SQIVND (reference sequence). CDR3 loop: CASSMVGGYEQYF.

The chain joins TRBV4-2 to TRBJ1-2. The CDR3 loop spans 15 amino acids. From germline, CDR1 is LGHNA and CDR2 YNFKEQ. CDR3 in amino acids: CASSQVGDFSYGYTF.

The chain links TRBV20-1 to TRBJ1-1; the TCRdb D gene call, TRBD1, has no DNA to confirm it. The CDR3 has 16 residues. Per the germline V gene, CDR1 is DFQATT and CDR2 is SNEGSKA (reference sequence). This CDR3 is CSARPIGNRGVPEAFF.

This clonotype is classed as medium-sized by frequency. This rearrangement joins TRBV7-3 to TRBJ2-2. The CDR3 covers 11 residues. Germline CDR1 and CDR2: SGHTA and FQGTGA. CDR3 sequence: CASSLTGELFF.

The rearrangement links TRBV7-9 to TRBJ2-6. Germline loops: CDR1 SEHNR, CDR2 FQNEAQ (reference sequence). The CDR3 totals 14 residues. CDR3 sequence reads: CASSLGGGANVLTF.

The V call is TRBV5-1, the J call TRBJ2-1; the TCRdb call, TRBD2, lacks DNA for checking. Germline lookup yields CDR1 SGHRS and CDR2 YFSETQ. CDR3 length: 14 amino acids. The CDR3 loop reads CASLRAGGLDEQFF.

The chain links TRBV7-9 to TRBJ2-7; TCRdb proposes TRBD1, but this gene call is untestable without DNA. The CDR3 totals 14 residues. Looked up from germline, CDR1 is SEHNR and CDR2 is FQNEAQ (reference sequence). CDR3 region: CASSVTGALYEQYF.